This entry is about one T cell receptor (beta chain). The data were obtained in a study of T cell changes during pregnancy in multiple sclerosis. TCRdb's copy holds only in-frame clones and misses some; the assay was immunoSEQ multiplex PCR. The table records more than 7,500 clones, 87% of them present only once. This clonotype was obtained from a female donor in good health, enrolled as a control in a pregnancy study. The source was CD8+ T cells from peripheral blood mononuclear cells, collected in the first trimester of pregnancy.

CDR3 DNA: TGCGCCAGCAGCTCGGGACTAGCGGGGTACAATGAGCAGTTCTTC. Protein product: CASSSGLAGYNEQFF. This rearrangement joins TRBV5-1 to TRBJ2-1; TRBD2 matches at 13 bases. V shed 3 bases, J shed 4 bases, and the junction held 1 base outside the gene matches. Germline V gene data show CDR1 as SGHRS and CDR2 as YFSETQ. The CDR3 loop spans 15 amino acids.